The 4 T cell receptor beta chains below were found in one sample sequenced in a study of post-analysis software for immune sequencing data (dated by TCRdb to the mid-2010s). General conclusions and limits of the study: Patients showed significantly higher frequencies than controls for a handful of TRBV segments, among them TRBV5-6, TRBV5-1 and TRBV20-1.

These receptors are not linked to any known antigen. The receptor library was made with PCR. Instrument on record: Illumina HiSeq 2500. Unique molecular identifiers were incorporated into TCR beta cDNA libraries to reduce PCR and sequencing biases. TCRdb applied fastp at Q25 and MiXCR to the public reads, then kept only in-frame beta chains. All rows with the same CDR3 protein become a single entry with the most common DNA and genes. This sample has 650,000 to 850,000 distinct CDR3 sequences in its table, and just over 45% of those were observed once. Roughly 5.2% of the sample is in the top ten clones. The specimen was blood. These receptors came from a girl aged 10 to 17 with multiple sclerosis.

A few counts support this clonotype. The rearrangement joins TRBV5-1 to TRBJ2-3; no reliable D call. The CDR3 length is 14 residues. Trimming removed 1 base at V and 3 bases at J, with 9 bases between. The germline CDR1 and CDR2 sequences are SGHRS and YFSETQ. CDR3 bases: TGCGCCAGCAGCTTGCGCGAAATAACAGATACGCAGTATTTT. Translated, it gives CASSLREITDTQYF.

The DNA for the CDR3 is TGTGCCAGCAGTTACGGGGGAGAGGGGCAGTTCTTC. Residues: CASSYGGEGQFF. The rearrangement links TRBV6-2 or TRBV6-3 to TRBJ2-1; either TRBD1 or TRBD2 may supply D (5 bases each). The CDR3 consists of 12 residues. V was trimmed by 2 bases and J by 12 bases, leaving 11 bases between them. Germline lookup yields CDR1 MNHEY and CDR2 SVGEGT.

The genes are TRBV4-1 and TRBJ2-1, with 7 positions matching TRBD2. The CDR3 is 17 residues long. The germline CDR1 and CDR2 sequences are MGHRA and YSYEKL. V shed 0 bases and J 0 bases; nucleotides not matched to a gene: 5. The CDR3 region is CASSQEYGRTSYNEQFF. In nucleotides, the CDR3 is TGCGCCAGCAGCCAAGAATACGGGAGGACCTCCTACAATGAGCAGTTCTTC.

The J gene is TRBJ1-1, the V gene TRBV5-1, with 9 bases that match TRBD1. The CDR3 covers 15 residues. After removal of 3 bases from V and 6 bases from J, the junction contained 9 bases not matched to a gene. In germline, CDR1 is SGHRS, CDR2 YFSETQ. The CDR3 loop reads CASSSGTGFSAEAFF. DNA of the CDR3: TGCGCCAGCAGCTCCGGGACAGGGTTTTCGGCTGAAGCTTTCTTT. Together with reference TRBV5-1 and TRBJ1-1, the CDR3 gives the full variable domain: KAGVTQTPRYLIKTRGQQVTLSCSPISGHRSVSWYQQTPGQGLQFLFEYFSETQRNKGNFPGRFSGRQFSNSRSEMNVSTLELGDSALYLCASSSGTGFSAEAFFGQGTRLTVV.